The 18 T cell receptor beta chains listed next were all sequenced from one sample in a study of TIL therapy for anti-PD-1-resistant metastatic lung cancer. The sample's time point: pre-treatment sample, taken before nivolumab and TIL therapy. The immunoSEQ assay was v3. Clones were read by immunoSEQ multiplex PCR, and TCRdb kept only the in-frame ones, dropping some. The table has 50,000 to 65,000 clones, approximately 78% seen once. Source: blood, taken at baseline. These receptor sequences come from a person aged 25-85 years with non-small cell lung cancer.

This rearrangement joins TRBV7-9 to TRBJ2-3; 8 nucleotides match TRBD2. J gave up 0 bases and V 5 bases, and 10 bases lay outside the gene matches. The CDR3 spans 17 residues. Germline CDR1 and CDR2: SEHNR and FQNEAQ (reference sequence). CDR3 sequence reads: CASSLPAGAGSTDTQYF. The CDR3 DNA sequence: TGTGCCAGCAGCCTCCCAGCGGGGGCGGGAAGCACAGATACGCAGTATTTT.

Concerning this clone: The junction departs from the called germline gene at one end, perhaps through a read error. This sample includes further DNA sequences coding for the same CDR3. The CDR3 region has the DNA TGCGCCAGCAGTTACTCGTCAGGGGGCAATGAAAAACTGTTTTTT. Its protein is CASSYSSGGNEKLFF. V is TRBV6-5 and J is TRBJ1-4, with 8 bases aligning to TRBD1. The germline V gene encodes CDR1 MNHEY and CDR2 SVGAGI. The CDR3 covers 15 residues.

The J gene is TRBJ2-7, the V gene TRBV24-1; D may be TRBD1 (6 bases). Germline V CDR1 and CDR2: KGHDR, SFDVKD. Trimming removed 4 bases at V and 2 bases at J, with 11 bases between. The CDR3 is 14 amino acids. CDR3 in amino acids: CATSDHRVAYEQYF. DNA of the CDR3: TGTGCCACCAGTGACCACAGGGTAGCCTACGAGCAGTACTTC.

The J gene is TRBJ1-1, the V gene TRBV7-2; 9 nucleotides agree with TRBD1. The CDR3 is 13 amino acids. Germline CDR1 SGHTA, CDR2 FQGNSA. V shed 7 bases, J shed 8 bases, and the junction held 8 bases outside the gene matches. The CDR3: CASKPATGGEAFF. The CDR3 region has the DNA TGTGCCAGCAAACCGGCCACAGGGGGCGAAGCTTTCTTT.

The J gene is TRBJ1-3, the V gene TRBV2; no clear D. The V gene's germline CDR1 is SNHLY and CDR2 FYNNEI. The ends were cut back, 5 bases at V and 0 bases at J, with 17 bases in the middle. CDR3 length equals 17 residues. Here the CDR3 DNA reads TGTGCCAGCAGTATACAGTGGACCGGAGCCTCTGGAAACACCATATATTTT. It translates to CASSIQWTGASGNTIYF.

The chain couples TRBV5-6 to TRBJ2-7, with unresolved D. Germline CDR1 reads SGHDT; CDR2 reads YYEEEE. This CDR3 is built from 12 residues. V lost 2 bases, J lost 6 bases, and 9 bases lay in between. CDR3 amino acids: CASSFLTVEQYF. For the CDR3, the DNA is TGTGCCAGCAGCTTCCTGACGGTCGAGCAGTACTTC.

The V gene is TRBV10-1, the J gene TRBJ1-1, with TRBD1 matching 8 bases. After removal of 5 bases from V and 1 base from J, the junction contained 3 bases not matched to a gene. The CDR3 covers 14 residues. Germline assignment: CDR1 WNHNN and CDR2 SYGVQD (reference sequence). The CDR3 sequence is CASSPGTGNTEAFF. The CDR3 region has the DNA TGCGCCAGCAGTCCCGGGACAGGGAACACTGAAGCTTTCTTT.

V is TRBV7-9 and J is TRBJ2-1, with D possibly TRBD2 on 5 matching bases. Per germline, CDR1 SEHNR and CDR2 FQNEAQ (reference sequence). The V end was cut by 0 bases, the J end by 5 bases, with 11 bases between. The CDR3 spans 15 residues. CDR3 protein: CASSLARVLDNEQFF. CDR3 nucleotides: TGTGCCAGCAGCTTAGCGAGGGTTCTAGACAATGAGCAGTTCTTC.

The rearrangement uses TRBV27 and TRBJ2-7; TRBD1 or TRBD2 may be the D gene (6 bases each). This CDR3 is built from 14 residues. Between the trimmed V and J ends, which lost 4 bases and 7 bases, there was a span of 17 bases. The germline V gene encodes CDR1 MNHEY and CDR2 SMNVEV (reference sequence). The CDR3 protein is CASSSGGGRGEQYF. In nucleotides, the CDR3 is TGTGCCAGCAGTTCGGGTGGGGGGCGCGGTGAGCAGTACTTC.

V and J are TRBV2 and TRBJ2-7; D is uncertain. CDR3 length: 14 amino acids. Germline loops: CDR1 SNHLY, CDR2 FYNNEI. V was pared by 5 bases and J by 7 bases, with 18 bases between. The CDR3 protein is CASSRLSSAGEQYF. The CDR3 coding sequence is TGTGCCAGCAGTCGTCTATCGAGCGCCGGGGAGCAGTACTTC.

The V and J genes are TRBV7-2 and TRBJ2-3; the D gene is possibly TRBD2 (5 bases). CDR3 size: 14 residues. Germline-derived CDR1 and CDR2 are SGHTA and FQGNSA. Deletions cut 2 bases from V and 6 bases from J, with 12 bases between. The CDR3 DNA sequence: TGTGCCAGCAGCTTACGACCCACTAGGGATACGCAGTATTTT. As protein: CASSLRPTRDTQYF.

The chain employs TRBV4-3 and TRBJ2-3; D is ambiguous. The CDR3 consists of 14 residues. Germline CDR1 is LGHNA and CDR2 is YSLEER. Trimming pared 3 bases from V and 0 bases from J, leaving 7 bases between. The CDR3 nucleotides are TGCGCCAGCAGCCAGGAAAAAAGCACAGATACGCAGTATTTT. It is translated as CASSQEKSTDTQYF.

The V gene is TRBV12-3 or TRBV12-4, the J gene TRBJ2-1; D is undetermined. The V gene lost 3 bases and the J gene lost 7 bases, with 7 bases spanning the gap. The CDR3 sequence is 12 residues long. CDR3 region: CASSFWGNEQFF. CDR3 nucleotides: TGTGCCAGCAGTTTCTGGGGTAATGAGCAGTTCTTC.

This clone came up a few times. J is TRBJ1-6 and V is TRBV18; 7 bases are a match to TRBD1. Germline V CDR1 and CDR2: KGHSH, LQKENI. Germline trimming cut 5 bases from V and 9 bases from J; bases unmatched to any gene: 10. CDR3 length: 15 amino acids. The CDR3 region is CASSSGQFSGSPLHF. CDR3 DNA sequence: TGTGCCAGCTCATCGGGACAGTTTTCGGGTTCACCCCTCCACTTT.

The gene calls are TRBV5-8 and TRBJ2-5, with TRBD1 as a possible D gene (6 bases). V gave up 4 bases and J gave up 2 bases, with 9 bases separating them. CDR1 is SGHTS, CDR2 YDEGEE, per germline. CDR3 length: 13 amino acids. CDR3 residues: CASSTGQQETQYF. DNA for the CDR3: TGTGCCAGCAGCACCGGACAGCAAGAGACCCAGTACTTC. Supplemented by reference TRBV5-8 and TRBJ2-5, the full variable domain reads EAGVTQSPTHLIKTRGQQATLRCSPISGHTSVYWYQQALGLGLQFLLWYDEGEERNRGNFPPRFSGRQFPNYSSELNVNALELEDSALYLCASSTGQQETQYFGPGTRLLVL.

Only a few counts were recorded for this clone. The rearrangement joins TRBV29-1 to TRBJ1-2; possibly TRBD1 for D (5 bases). Trimming left V 6 bases short and J 6 bases short, with 14 bases between. The CDR3 consists of 12 residues. Germline V lookup: CDR1 SQVTM, CDR2 ANQGSEA. The CDR3 DNA sequence: TGCAGCGTCGCTCCGGTGGGGGATGGCTACACCTTC. This codes for CSVAPVGDGYTF. Full variable domain (rest looked up from reference TRBV29-1 and TRBJ1-2): SAVISQKPSRDICQRGTSLTIQCQVDSQVTMMFWYRQQPGQSLTLIATANQGSEATYESGFVIDKFPISRPNLTFSTLTVSNMSPEDSSIYLCSVAPVGDGYTFGSGTRLTVV.

The chain is built from TRBV28 and TRBJ2-4, with D possibly being TRBD2 (5 bases). Germline V gene sequence: CDR1 MDHEN, CDR2 SYDVKM. Trimming took off 5 bases at V and 7 bases at J, with 6 bases between the two ends. The CDR3 has 11 amino acids. The CDR3 region is CASSERNIQYF. The CDR3 DNA reads TGTGCCAGCAGTGAGCGGAACATTCAGTACTTC.

The chain employs TRBV18 and TRBJ2-3, with 9 bases matching TRBD2. This CDR3 comprises 15 residues. V lost 2 bases and J lost 4; bases outside the gene matches: 4. Germline CDR1 and CDR2: KGHSH and LQKENI. The CDR3 is CASSPAGGPADTQYF. The CDR3 nucleotides read TGTGCCAGCTCACCAGCGGGAGGGCCGGCAGATACGCAGTATTTT. The complete variable domain, with remaining parts taken from reference TRBV18 and TRBJ2-3, reads NAGVMQNPRHLVRRRGQEARLRCSPMKGHSHVYWYRQLPEEGLKFMVYLQKENIIDESGMPKERFSAEFPKEGPSILRIQQVVRGDSAAYFCASSPAGGPADTQYFGPGTRLTVL.